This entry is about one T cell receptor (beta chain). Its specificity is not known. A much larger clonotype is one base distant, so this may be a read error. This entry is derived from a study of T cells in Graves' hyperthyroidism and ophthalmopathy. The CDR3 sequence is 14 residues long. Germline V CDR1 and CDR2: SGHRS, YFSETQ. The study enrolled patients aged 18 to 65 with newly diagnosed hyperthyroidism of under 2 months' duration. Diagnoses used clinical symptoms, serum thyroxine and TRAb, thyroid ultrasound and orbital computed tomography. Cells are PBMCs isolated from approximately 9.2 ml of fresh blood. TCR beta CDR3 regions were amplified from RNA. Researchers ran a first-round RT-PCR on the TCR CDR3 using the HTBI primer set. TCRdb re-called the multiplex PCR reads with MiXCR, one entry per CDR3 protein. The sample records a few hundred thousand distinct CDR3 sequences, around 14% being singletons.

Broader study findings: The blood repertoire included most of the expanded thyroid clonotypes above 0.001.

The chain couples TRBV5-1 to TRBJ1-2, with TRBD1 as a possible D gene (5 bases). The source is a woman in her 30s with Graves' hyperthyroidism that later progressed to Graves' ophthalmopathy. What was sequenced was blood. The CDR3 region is CASSPPAGNYGCTF. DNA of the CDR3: TGCGCCAGCAGCCCGCCGGCAGGGAACTATGGCTGCACCTTC.